This entry lists 29 T cell receptor beta chains sequenced from one sample in a study of blood T cells in healthy people across ages. Then a second PCR, running about 7 to 11 cycles, was carried out with a sample-barcoded 5' primer and a J-beta primer mix. Via MiXCR, TCRdb re-called the 5' RACE reads, giving one row per CDR3 protein. The data hold some 1,500,000 distinct CDR3 sequences, with 35% to 45% observed a single time. The sequenced material came from blood. The receptor source for this set is a woman between 18 and 29 years old in good health.

This clonotype showed up just a few times. The genes are TRBV5-1 and TRBJ2-2; D might be TRBD2 (5 bases). Trimming stripped 0 bases from V and 4 bases from J, with 10 bases between. The CDR3 runs 15 residues. Germline loops: CDR1 SGHRS, CDR2 YFSETQ. The CDR3 DNA reads as TGCGCCAGCAGCTTGGCCGGACTTTCCACCGGGGAGCTGTTTTTT. This translates into CASSLAGLSTGELFF.

This sequence joins TRBV20-1 and TRBJ2-7, with D possibly matching TRBD1 (5 bases). The J call is doubtful: the DNA matches TRBJ2-5 better. The CDR3 length is 12 residues. Germline CDR1 reads DFQATT; CDR2 reads SNEGSKA (reference sequence). The CDR3: CRAPDTHETQYF. CDR3 in DNA: TGCAGGGCCCCGGACACCCACGAGACCCAGTACTTC.

This clonotype was seen more than once but under ten times. This sequence joins TRBV6-1 and TRBJ2-1, with D possibly being TRBD1 (5 bases). Per the germline V gene, CDR1 is MNHNS and CDR2 is SASEGT. CDR3 length equals 16 residues. With 3 bases removed from V and 2 bases from J, the gap between germline ends came to 14 bases. In DNA form, the CDR3 reads TGTGCCAGCAGTGACAGGGAAAGCCCCCCCTACAATGAGCAGTTCTTC. Residues: CASSDRESPPYNEQFF.

The V and J genes are TRBV6-6 and TRBJ2-1; weak D call: TRBD1 (5 bases). This CDR3 contains 12 residues. Germline values: CDR1 MNHNY, CDR2 SVGAGI (reference sequence). V was pared by 2 bases and J by 10 bases, with 9 bases between. CDR3 sequence (DNA): TGTGCCAGCAGTTACGTCGACAGAGAGCAGTTCTTC. This sequence encodes CASSYVDREQFF.

The chain couples TRBV7-9 to TRBJ1-1; D is perhaps TRBD1 (5 bases). The CDR3 is 14 amino acids. Germline V CDR1 and CDR2: SEHNR, FQNEAQ (reference sequence). V lost 5 bases, J lost 6 bases, and 16 bases lay in between. CDR3 coding DNA: TGTGCCAGCAGCCTCGAGGGGTTAAAGGCTGAAGCTTTCTTT. It translates to CASSLEGLKAEAFF. Filled out from reference TRBV7-9 and TRBJ1-1, the complete variable domain reads DTGVSQNPRHKITKRGQNVTFRCDPISEHNRLYWYRQTLGQGPEFLTYFQNEAQLEKSRLLSDRFSAERPKGSFSTLEIQRTEQGDSAMYLCASSLEGLKAEAFFGQGTRLTVV.

V gene TRBV30 combines with J gene TRBJ2-7, with TRBD2 as a possible D gene (5 bases). The germline V and J ends were trimmed by 2 bases and 2 bases, with 7 bases remaining between them. This CDR3 has 12 residues. CDR1 and CDR2 from the germline V gene are GTSNPN and SVGIG (reference sequence). In DNA form, the CDR3 reads TGTGCCTGGAGTCGGGGTCCCTACGAGCAGTACTTC. It yields the protein CAWSRGPYEQYF.

This clonotype has a handful of counts. The V call is TRBV25-1, the J call TRBJ2-7; D is uncertain. Per the germline V gene, CDR1 is MGHDK and CDR2 is SYGVNS. Deletions cut 5 bases from V and 2 bases from J, with 13 bases between. CDR3 length: 14 residues. This CDR3 is CASSTIGPPYEQYF. The CDR3 DNA follows: TGTGCCAGCAGTACTATAGGGCCACCCTACGAGCAGTACTTC.

The J gene is TRBJ1-6, the V gene TRBV7-3; 10 nucleotides line up with TRBD1. CDR3 length: 15 amino acids. Germline CDR1 reads SGHTA; CDR2 reads FQGTGA. With 7 bases clipped from V and 5 bases from J, the junction kept 5 bases outside the gene matches. The DNA for the CDR3 is TGTGCCAGCAACTCCGGGACAGGGGATAATTCACCCCTCCACTTT. Its translation: CASNSGTGDNSPLHF.

This clonotype was counted between two and nine times. The V and J genes are TRBV6-6 and TRBJ1-2; D is possibly TRBD1 (5 bases). The V end lost 7 bases, the J end lost 4 bases, and 13 bases lay between the germline ends. The CDR3 has 13 residues. Germline CDR1 reads MNHNY; CDR2 reads SVGAGI (reference sequence). CDR3 protein: CASIETDTYGYTF. The CDR3 DNA is TGTGCCAGCATTGAGACAGACACCTATGGCTACACCTTC.

There are a few counts of this clonotype. This chain connects TRBV7-2 to TRBJ2-5; TRBD2 is a possible D gene (5 bases). The J call may be wrong; the DNA end is better matched by TRBJ2-7. Germline lookup yields CDR1 SGHTA and CDR2 FQGNSA. The CDR3 spans 14 residues. In nucleotides, the CDR3 is TGTGCCAGCAGCTTAAGGACTGAGATGTACGAGCAGTACTTC. Residues: CASSLRTEMYEQYF.

The chain carries TRBV29-1 and TRBJ2-5; 10 nucleotides line up with TRBD2. After removal of 3 bases from V and 11 bases from J, the junction contained 15 bases not matched to a gene. This CDR3 has 15 amino acids. Per germline, CDR1 SQVTM and CDR2 ANQGSEA. The CDR3 sequence is CSVEGGASGSNEQYF. The DNA for the CDR3 is TGCAGCGTTGAGGGCGGGGCTAGCGGGAGTAATGAGCAGTACTTC.

A few counts support this clonotype. The chain has TRBV12-5 and TRBJ2-1; D call uncertain. The germline gives CDR1 LGHNT, CDR2 FRNRAP. This CDR3 region has 11 residues. The V end lost 1 base, the J end lost 10 bases, and 5 bases lay between the germline ends. The CDR3 here is CASGLGREQFF. The DNA of the CDR3 is TGTGCTAGTGGTTTGGGTCGGGAGCAGTTCTTC.

CDR3 residues: CATSDPSGGAGDTQYF. CDR3 sequence (DNA): TGTGCCACCAGTGATCCTAGCGGGGGGGCGGGAGATACGCAGTATTTT. The V call is TRBV24-1, the J call TRBJ2-3; 12 nucleotides align to TRBD2. The germline V gene encodes CDR1 KGHDR and CDR2 SFDVKD. The trim removed 3 bases at V and 5 bases at J, leaving 5 bases unmatched. CDR3 length equals 16 residues.

This clonotype has at least ten counts. The chain is built from TRBV7-2 and TRBJ2-7; 7 nucleotides align to TRBD1. J was trimmed by 0 bases and V by 5 bases; bases with no gene match: 7. The germline CDR1 and CDR2 sequences are SGHTA and FQGNSA. The CDR3 totals 15 residues. CDR3 protein: CASSPQTGSSYEQYF. CDR3 coding DNA: TGTGCCAGCAGCCCACAGACAGGGAGCTCCTACGAGCAGTACTTC.

This clonotype was seen more than once but under ten times. The chain uses TRBV6-5 and TRBJ1-2, with D unclear. V shed 0 bases and J shed 2 bases, with 13 bases lying between them. The CDR3 totals 16 residues. Germline CDR1 MNHEY, CDR2 SVGAGI. CDR3 in amino acids: CASSYSTRQANYGYTF. CDR3 nucleotides: TGTGCCAGCAGTTACTCGACCAGGCAGGCAAACTATGGCTACACCTTC.

This clonotype was recorded only once. This chain joins TRBV20-1 and TRBJ2-5; D might be TRBD2 (6 bases). TRBJ2-7 matches the DNA end more closely, so the J call is doubtful. Germline CDR1 is DFQATT and CDR2 is SNEGSKA (reference sequence). The CDR3 is 15 amino acids. The CDR3 here is CSARDLGLGRHEQYF. Here the CDR3 DNA reads TGCAGTGCTAGAGACTTGGGACTGGGTCGTCACGAGCAGTACTTC.

The J gene is TRBJ1-2, the V gene TRBV29-1; weak D call: TRBD1 (5 bases). Germline-derived CDR1 and CDR2 are SQVTM and ANQGSEA. The CDR3 has 11 residues. The CDR3 is CIIGTHYGYTF. The CDR3 DNA sequence: TGCATCATCGGGACCCACTATGGCTACACCTTC.

This clonotype was recorded at least ten times. The genes are TRBV6-5 and TRBJ2-7; D is uncertain. Germline CDR1 reads MNHEY; CDR2 reads SVGAGI. The CDR3 contains 12 residues. Trimming took 6 bases from V and 0 from J, leaving 6 bases between them. In nucleotides, the CDR3 is TGTGCCAGCAGATCCACCTCCTACGAGCAGTACTTC. Encoded protein: CASRSTSYEQYF.

This clonotype was seen only a few times. This chain joins TRBV7-2 and TRBJ2-7, with D possibly matching TRBD2 (6 bases). Germline assignment: CDR1 SGHTA and CDR2 FQGNSA. There are 15 residues in the CDR3. Trimming pared 1 base from V and 2 bases from J, leaving 12 bases between. CDR3 nucleotides: TGTGCCAGCAGCTTAGGAACTAGCAGGGCCTACGAGCAGTACTTC. Protein product: CASSLGTSRAYEQYF.

V and J are TRBV30 and TRBJ1-2; D gene uncertain. The CDR3 sequence is 13 residues long. V was shortened by 7 bases and J by 4 bases, with 16 bases between the two germline ends. Germline assignment: CDR1 GTSNPN and CDR2 SVGIG (reference sequence). As DNA, the CDR3 is TGTGCCTACGGAGACCAAGATGGCTATGGCTACACCTTC. Protein sequence: CAYGDQDGYGYTF.

The J gene is TRBJ2-3, the V gene TRBV4-3, with TRBD2 as a possible D gene (5 bases). Per germline, CDR1 LGHNA and CDR2 YSLEER. There are 19 residues in the CDR3. Trimming stripped 0 bases from V and 0 bases from J, with 19 bases between. CDR3 protein: CASSQDEAVISTSTDTQYF. As DNA, the CDR3 is TGCGCCAGCAGCCAAGACGAAGCGGTCATATCGACTAGCACAGATACGCAGTATTTT.

The chain carries TRBV29-1 and TRBJ1-3; possible D gene TRBD1, 5 bases. The CDR3 covers 13 residues. Trimming took off 6 bases at V and 4 bases at J, with 13 bases between the two ends. CDR1 is SQVTM, CDR2 ANQGSEA, per germline. CDR3 residues: CSVPGPGGNTIYF. The CDR3, as DNA: TGCAGCGTACCTGGCCCAGGGGGAAACACCATATATTTT.

CDR3 amino acids: CSAPQTYEQYF. As DNA, the CDR3 is TGCAGTGCCCCTCAGACCTACGAGCAGTACTTC. The chain recombines TRBV20-1 with TRBJ2-7; no clear D gene. Germline values: CDR1 DFQATT, CDR2 SNEGSKA (reference sequence). V was pared by 6 bases and J by 2 bases, with 8 bases between. The CDR3 extends over 11 amino acids.

The rearrangement uses TRBV4-3 and TRBJ2-3; 13 bases line up with TRBD2. The CDR3 contains 17 residues. J gave up 2 bases and V 1 base, and 3 bases lay outside the gene matches. Germline V gives CDR1 LGHNA, CDR2 YSLEER. The CDR3 loop is CASSQGTSGRFTDTQYF. CDR3 in DNA: TGCGCCAGCAGCCAAGGGACTAGCGGGAGATTCACAGATACGCAGTATTTT.

Comment on this clonotype: At one boundary the junction diverges from the germline segment, which might be a read error. The chain links TRBV20-1 to TRBJ2-3; 7 nucleotides align to TRBD2. CDR1 and CDR2 from the germline V gene are DFQATT and SNEGSKA (reference sequence). This CDR3 is built from 14 residues. CDR3 sequence: CGASRLAGTDTQYF. The DNA for the CDR3 is TGCGGTGCTAGTAGGCTAGCGGGCACAGATACGCAGTATTTT.

This chain uses TRBV14 with TRBJ2-5; D gene uncertain. The ends were cut back, 1 base at V and 11 bases at J, with 17 bases in the middle. This CDR3 region has 14 residues. The germline gives CDR1 SGHDN, CDR2 FVKESK. The CDR3 spells CASSQASWEDEQYF. The CDR3 nucleotides read TGTGCCAGCAGCCAAGCTTCTTGGGAAGATGAGCAGTACTTC.

CDR3 loop: CATETGGYYNEQFF. In nucleotides, the CDR3 is TGTGCCACCGAAACAGGGGGGTACTACAATGAGCAGTTCTTC. This chain connects TRBV6-5 to TRBJ2-1, with TRBD1 identical over 8 bases. With 10 bases clipped from V and 3 bases from J, the junction kept 8 bases outside the gene matches. The CDR3 totals 14 residues. CDR1 and CDR2 from the germline V gene are MNHEY and SVGAGI.

This clonotype was recorded many times. The V and J genes are TRBV7-6 and TRBJ2-3; 7 bases line up with TRBD1. CDR3 length: 15 amino acids. Unmatched junction bases numbered 5, after V lost 3 bases and J lost 2 bases. Germline CDR1 and CDR2: SGHVS and FNYEAQ. The CDR3 here is CASSFRGTATDTQYF. For the CDR3, the DNA is TGTGCCAGCAGCTTTCGTGGGACAGCCACAGATACGCAGTATTTT.

The chain couples TRBV4-2 to TRBJ1-6, with D possibly TRBD1 on 5 matching bases. V was cut by 2 bases and J by 0 bases, with 14 bases left in between. This CDR3 is built from 18 residues. Germline loops: CDR1 LGHNA, CDR2 YNFKEQ. The CDR3 DNA reads as TGTGCCAGCAGCCAACTGGGGACGTCTAGCTCCTATAATTCACCCCTCCACTTT. Amino acid sequence: CASSQLGTSSSYNSPLHF.